Listed here are 12 T cell receptor beta chains from one sample, sequenced in a study of shared clonotypes between healthy human individuals. Sequencing used immunoSEQ multiplex PCR; TCRdb keeps in-frame clones, though not all of them. The sample records a few million clones, about 92% being singletons. The specimen was naive CD4+ T cells from PBMCs. Subset defined: CD45RA+ positively selected. The source of these receptors is a man aged 18 to 29 in good health. Some clones in this sample may be carry-over from other donors' samples.

In DNA, the CDR3 is TGTGCCAGCTCACCTCCGGGGGACAGGGGGAAAACCGGGGAGCTGTTTTTT. Translation gives CASSPPGDRGKTGELFF. The rearrangement uses TRBV18 and TRBJ2-2, with TRBD1 matching over 11 bases. V trimming: 3 bases; J trimming: 5 bases; junction bases outside the gene matches: 8. CDR3 length: 17 residues. Germline-derived CDR1 and CDR2 are KGHSH and LQKENI.

The chain links TRBV28 to TRBJ2-7; D call uncertain. Trimming stripped 6 bases from V and 2 bases from J, with 14 bases between. CDR1 and CDR2 from the germline V gene are MDHEN and SYDVKM. CDR3 size: 14 residues. This chain's CDR3 is CASRVRTDTYEQYF. In DNA, the CDR3 is TGTGCCAGCAGAGTACGGACCGACACCTACGAGCAGTACTTC.

The chain combines TRBV4-2 with TRBJ2-2; 8 nucleotides align to TRBD2. CDR1 is LGHNA, CDR2 YNFKEQ, per germline. CDR3 length: 16 amino acids. V lost 0 bases, J lost 3 bases, and 3 bases stayed unmatched. CDR3 loop: CASSQDLRGDTGELFF. CDR3 nucleotide sequence: TGTGCCAGCAGCCAAGATCTGCGGGGGGACACCGGGGAGCTGTTTTTT.

This clone was seen once. Here the CDR3 reads CASSLVPSGRGGYNEQFF. The CDR3 bases are TGCGCCAGCAGCTTGGTCCCTAGCGGGAGGGGGGGTTACAATGAGCAGTTCTTC. The chain employs TRBV5-1 and TRBJ2-1, with 12 nucleotides matching TRBD2. The CDR3 consists of 18 residues. The V gene end was trimmed by 0 bases and the J gene end by 4 bases; junction bases not matched to a gene: 8. The germline CDR1 and CDR2 sequences are SGHRS and YFSETQ.

The gene calls are TRBV15 and TRBJ2-3; 9 bases map to TRBD2. CDR3 length: 14 amino acids. The J segment lost 3 bases and the V segment lost 10 bases, leaving 8 bases of the junction unmatched. Germline CDR1 is LNHNV and CDR2 is YYDKDF (reference sequence). The CDR3 loop reads CAISLAGMTDTQYF. CDR3 nucleotides: TGTGCCATTTCCCTAGCGGGAATGACAGATACGCAGTATTTT.

This chain links TRBV5-6 with TRBJ1-1; possibly TRBD1 for D (5 bases). The V end was cut by 3 bases, the J end by 3 bases, with 15 bases between. From germline, CDR1 is SGHDT and CDR2 YYEEEE. The CDR3 has 15 amino acids. The CDR3 region has the DNA TGTGCCAGCAGCTCCGGCAGGGCTGGGGACACTGAAGCTTTCTTT. Its protein product is CASSSGRAGDTEAFF.

This chain links TRBV6-4 with TRBJ2-7; D is undetermined. In germline, CDR1 is MRHNA, CDR2 SNTAGT. CDR3 size: 11 residues. V was pared by 6 bases and J by 0 bases, with 3 bases between. The CDR3 bases are TGTGCCAGCAGACCCTCCTACGAGCAGTACTTC. Translation: CASRPSYEQYF.

This clone was detected once. V usage is TRBV18 and J usage is TRBJ2-5, with D possibly matching TRBD1 (6 bases). Germline lookup yields CDR1 KGHSH and CDR2 LQKENI. V was pared by 2 bases and J by 3 bases, with 13 bases between. The CDR3 is 15 amino acids. In DNA form, the CDR3 reads TGTGCCAGCTCACCAGGAACAGGGAGAGAAGAGACCCAGTACTTC. It yields the protein CASSPGTGREETQYF.

This clone was picked up a small number of times. The V call is TRBV29-1, the J call TRBJ1-5; no clear D gene. The CDR3 totals 13 residues. The germline CDR1 and CDR2 sequences are SQVTM and ANQGSEA. V was shortened by 4 bases and J by 7 bases, with 14 bases between the two germline ends. In DNA, the CDR3 is TGCAGCGTTGCCATGAACGCAATCCAGCCCCAGCATTTT. Amino acids: CSVAMNAIQPQHF. Full variable domain (missing parts from reference TRBV29-1 and TRBJ1-5): SAVISQKPSRDICQRGTSLTIQCQVDSQVTMMFWYRQQPGQSLTLIATANQGSEATYESGFVIDKFPISRPNLTFSTLTVSNMSPEDSSIYLCSVAMNAIQPQHFGDGTRLSIL.

The genes are TRBV7-2 and TRBJ2-5; TRBD2 matches at 10 bases. V lost 0 bases to trimming and J lost 5 bases; unmatched junction nucleotides: 6. Per germline, CDR1 SGHTA and CDR2 FQGNSA. The CDR3 is 16 residues long. The CDR3 reads CASSLAVAGGQETQYF. CDR3 DNA: TGTGCCAGCAGCTTAGCGGTAGCGGGAGGTCAGGAGACCCAGTACTTC.

The chain carries TRBV10-3 and TRBJ1-1; D is unresolved. The CDR3 has 12 residues. Between the trimmed V and J ends, which lost 1 base and 7 bases, there was a span of 7 bases. Germline V gene sequence: CDR1 ENHRY, CDR2 SYGVKD. CDR3 sequence (DNA): TGTGCCATCAGTGAGTACAGCAATGAAGCTTTCTTT. Translated, it gives CAISEYSNEAFF.

The chain employs TRBV2 and TRBJ2-1, with TRBD2 identical over 7 bases. Looked up from germline, CDR1 is SNHLY and CDR2 is FYNNEI. This CDR3 contains 14 residues. V lost 7 bases and J lost 3; bases outside the gene matches: 6. The CDR3 nucleotides read TGTGCCAGCATGAGCGGGATGGGCTACAATGAGCAGTTCTTC. Protein: CASMSGMGYNEQFF.